These T cell receptor beta chains were read from a single sample in a study of T-cell reconstitution after alpha-beta-depleted transplantation in children. Each CDR3 protein is one row after TCRdb ran MiXCR on the PCR reads. The sample lists some 300,000 distinct CDR3 sequences; around 7.3% were seen once. The specimen was peripheral blood, collected 360 days after TCRalphabeta/CD19-depleted stem cell transplant. Every receptor here comes from a female patient aged 2-9 years who had a stem cell transplant for Fanconi anemia, so the T cells may come from the graft donor. Both conserved end residues are part of each CDR3. D genes are given only for firm matches. The size entry is marked missing in some rows and otherwise reads once, few, many or a size class.

clone_size	v_call	j_call	d_call	cdr3_aa	cdr3_nt
few	TRBV12-3/TRBV12-4	TRBJ1-6	.	CASSLFSLEANSPLHF	TGTGCCAGCAGTTTATTTTCTTTGGAGGCAAATTCACCCCTCCACTTT
many	TRBV5-1	TRBJ1-2	.	CASSLVAEEDGYTF	TGCGCCAGCAGCTTGGTGGCAGAAGAGGATGGCTACACCTTC
many	TRBV2	TRBJ2-2	TRBD2	CASTSEINTGELFF	TGTGCCAGTACTAGCGAGATTAACACCGGGGAGCTGTTTTTT
many	TRBV6-5	TRBJ2-1	TRBD2	CASSMGLAGGPNEQFF	TGTGCCAGCAGTATGGGACTAGCGGGAGGGCCCAATGAGCAGTTCTTC
few	TRBV4-1	TRBJ2-2	TRBD2	CASSHRTSGRGTGELFF	TGCGCCAGCAGCCACCGAACTAGCGGGAGGGGTACCGGGGAGCTGTTTTTT
.	TRBV12-3/TRBV12-4	TRBJ2-2	TRBD2	CASTLAGSNTGELFF	TGTGCCAGCACCCTAGCGGGTTCGAACACCGGGGAGCTGTTTTTT
.	TRBV27	TRBJ1-4	.	CASSLFSAGDEKLFF	TGTGCCAGCAGTTTATTTTCGGCAGGGGATGAAAAACTGTTTTTT
.	TRBV3-1	TRBJ2-1	TRBD2	CASSQESAGGRTFNEQFF	TGTGCCAGCAGCCAAGAGTCAGCGGGGGGCCGGACGTTCAATGAGCAGTTCTTC
many	TRBV10-3	TRBJ2-1	.	CAISERELSYNEQFF	TGTGCCATCAGTGAACGGGAGCTCTCCTACAATGAGCAGTTCTTC
many	TRBV10-3	TRBJ2-1	TRBD2	CAISLTPVLAGSSLGEQFF	TGTGCCATCAGTCTCACCCCTGTACTAGCGGGGTCAAGCTTAGGTGAGCAGTTCTTC
.	TRBV9	TRBJ2-1	TRBD2	CASSVGLAGVEQFF	TGTGCCAGCAGCGTCGGACTAGCGGGGGTAGAGCAGTTCTTC
.	TRBV10-3	TRBJ1-5	.	CAISEPRVSGNQPQHF	TGTGCCATCAGTGAGCCCCGGGTATCGGGCAATCAGCCCCAGCATTTT
.	TRBV3-1	TRBJ1-1	TRBD1	CASSPVPGQGLGAEAFF	TGTGCCAGCAGCCCTGTCCCGGGACAGGGGCTGGGCGCTGAAGCTTTCTTT
few	TRBV20-1	TRBJ2-2	.	CSARNRAGGELFF	TGCAGTGCTAGAAACAGGGCTGGAGGGGAGCTGTTTTTT
few	TRBV5-5	TRBJ2-7	.	CASSLVTASYEQYF	TGTGCCAGCAGCTTGGTTACAGCCTCCTACGAGCAGTACTTC
many	TRBV12-3/TRBV12-4	TRBJ1-2	.	CASSFWENYGYTF	TGTGCCAGCAGTTTTTGGGAGAACTATGGCTACACCTTC
many	TRBV7-8	TRBJ2-1	.	CASSSLNAAYNEQFF	TGTGCCAGCAGCTCTTTAAACGCCGCCTACAATGAGCAGTTCTTC